This T cell receptor (beta chain) was captured by sequencing in a study of Ad26.COV2.S vaccination and SARS-CoV-2 variants. Findings and limits, study-wide: Post-vaccination spike-specific CD8+ and CD4+ T cell responses reportedly had substantial breadth.

Points on this clone: Its antigen remains unidentified.

This sample's treatment: approximately 18 received Ad26.COV2.S at low or high dose, single or two shots; roughly five received placebo; per-sample allocation not given. Sampling was performed 63 days after the first vaccine or placebo injection. The vaccine antigen was prefusion-stabilized Wuhan SARS-CoV-2 spike. Losses at the gene ends were 6 bases for V and 5 bases for J; bases not matched to a gene: 9. The CDR3 spans 16 residues. Germline-derived CDR1 and CDR2 are MNHEY and SVGEGT. Assay: immunoSEQ multiplex PCR; the TCRdb copy retains only in-frame clones and omits some. The table has more than 300,000 clones, 88% seen once.

This TCR was sampled from a person between 18 and 65 years old who received the Ad26.COV2.S COVID-19 vaccine or a placebo. The sample in question was peripheral blood, obtained in a trial of Ad26.COV2.S vaccine versus placebo. This rearrangement joins TRBV6-2 or TRBV6-3 to TRBJ2-5; 13 bases fit TRBD2. As DNA, the CDR3 is TGTGCCAGCAGCCCCGGGACTAGCGGGAATTTGGAGACCCAGTACTTC. Protein sequence: CASSPGTSGNLETQYF.